A single sample is the source of the 12 T cell receptor beta chains below, sequenced in a study of blood T cells in healthy people across ages. A second PCR, run for about 7 to 11 cycles, used a sample-barcoded 5' primer plus a J-beta primer mix. TCRdb called the 5' RACE reads again in MiXCR, with one record for every CDR3 protein. The sample lists some 1.5 million distinct CDR3 sequences, roughly 43% seen once, with around 4% in the top ten. The sample taken for sequencing was blood. The origin of the receptors is a woman aged 18-35 years in good health.

This sequence joins TRBV20-1 and TRBJ1-6; D is uncertain. Deletions cut 3 bases from V and 7 bases from J, with 13 bases between. The CDR3 is 14 amino acids. Germline V gene data show CDR1 as DFQATT and CDR2 as SNEGSKA (reference sequence). The CDR3 is CSASNGLVNSPLHF. Written as DNA, the CDR3 is TGCAGTGCTAGTAACGGACTCGTGAATTCACCCCTCCACTTT.

The chain has TRBV7-2 and TRBJ2-4; the D gene is possibly TRBD1 (7 bases). Gene TRBJ2-5 matches the end of the DNA better, so the J call may be wrong. The CDR3 is 15 amino acids. The germline V gene has CDR1 SGHTA and CDR2 FQGNSA. The CDR3 loop reads CASSLDRRAWETQYF. The CDR3 DNA is TGTGCCAGCAGCTTGGACAGGAGGGCCTGGGAGACCCAGTACTTC.

This clonotype was seen repeatedly, ten times or more. The chain recombines TRBV25-1 with TRBJ2-4; 10 bases agree with TRBD1. This CDR3 is built from 19 residues. Germline trimming cut 2 bases from V and 0 bases from J; bases unmatched to any gene: 10. CDR1 and CDR2 (germline): MGHDK, SYGVNS. The CDR3 region is CASSEDRGPGGIAKNIQYF. As DNA, the CDR3 is TGTGCCAGCAGTGAAGACAGGGGGCCAGGCGGAATAGCCAAAAACATTCAGTACTTC.

The V gene is TRBV27, the J gene TRBJ2-7, with 8 bases that match TRBD2. V was clipped by 6 bases and J by 0 bases; unmatched bases: 4. The CDR3 is 14 amino acids. CDR1 is MNHEY and CDR2 is SMNVEV in the germline V gene (reference sequence). The CDR3 reads CASRTGGVSYEQYF. In DNA, the CDR3 is TGTGCCAGCAGAACGGGGGGGGTCTCCTACGAGCAGTACTTC.

The gene calls are TRBV29-1 and TRBJ2-7, with 9 bases that match TRBD2. From germline, CDR1 is SQVTM and CDR2 ANQGSEA. The CDR3 has 18 residues. The J segment lost 3 bases and the V segment lost 2 bases, leaving 17 bases of the junction unmatched. The CDR3 coding sequence is TGCAGCGTTGAAAGCCCAGGGGGTTCTAGCGGGACCCTCTACGAGCAGTACTTC. It encodes CSVESPGGSSGTLYEQYF.

On this clonotype itself: This may arise from a read error, as a much more abundant clone is one base away. The rearrangement joins TRBV14 to TRBJ1-2; D call uncertain. Trimming left V 4 bases short and J 7 bases short, with 19 bases between. This CDR3 contains 15 residues. The germline CDR1 and CDR2 sequences are SGHDN and FVKESK. The CDR3 spells CASSPLNLRGSGYTF. The CDR3 region has the DNA TGTGCCAGCAGCCCGCTCAATTTACGGGGTAGTGGCTACACCTTC. Full variable domain (missing parts from reference TRBV14 and TRBJ1-2): EAGVTQFPSHSVIEKGQTVTLRCDPISGHDNLYWYRRVMGKEIKFLLHFVKESKQDESGMPNNRFLAERTGGTYSTLKVQPAELEDSGVYFCASSPLNLRGSGYTFGSGTRLTVV.

This clonotype occurred a few times. The chain uses TRBV28 and TRBJ1-1; no clear D gene. V was cut by 7 bases and J by 0 bases, with 9 bases left in between. The CDR3 spans 13 residues. Germline V gives CDR1 MDHEN, CDR2 SYDVKM. Here the CDR3 reads CASKEEMNTEAFF. The CDR3 region has the DNA TGTGCCAGCAAAGAGGAAATGAACACTGAAGCTTTCTTT.

The chain has TRBV6-2 or TRBV6-3 and TRBJ1-1; no clear D gene. V lost 0 bases to trimming and J lost 1 base, with 15 bases between them. Per the germline V gene, CDR1 is MNHEY and CDR2 is SVGEGT. The CDR3 length is 17 residues. CDR3 in DNA: TGTGCCAGCAGTTACTCGATTCAGGTGGGCCGGAACACTGAAGCTTTCTTT. This sequence encodes CASSYSIQVGRNTEAFF.

In its sample, this clonotype was seen a few times. V and J are TRBV12-3 or TRBV12-4 and TRBJ1-2; the D gene is possibly TRBD1 (5 bases). Trimming stripped 6 bases from V and 9 bases from J, with 23 bases between. There are 15 residues in the CDR3. CDR3 loop: CASSSQTDSAARYTF. DNA for the CDR3: TGTGCCAGCAGCTCTCAGACAGACAGCGCGGCCCGCTACACCTTC.

The V gene is TRBV3-1, the J gene TRBJ1-4; no clear D. This CDR3 contains 14 residues. In germline, CDR1 is LGHDT, CDR2 YNNKEL (reference sequence). With 5 bases removed from V and 0 bases from J, the gap between germline ends came to 7 bases. The DNA of the CDR3 is TGTGCCAGCAGCGACACTGCAACTAATGAAAAACTGTTTTTT. Its translation: CASSDTATNEKLFF.

In its sample, this clonotype was seen a few times. The chain has TRBV7-2 and TRBJ2-5; TRBD2 might be the D (6 bases). CDR1 and CDR2 (germline): SGHTA, FQGNSA. CDR3 size: 16 residues. V lost 3 bases, J lost 2 bases, and 16 bases lay in between. Written as DNA, the CDR3 is TGTGCCAGCAGCTTGGTTGGCGGGGCTCCACAAGAGACCCAGTACTTC. It translates to CASSLVGGAPQETQYF.

This clonotype was observed at least ten times. This chain uses TRBV27 with TRBJ2-1; D assignment may be TRBD1 or TRBD2 (5 bases each). V was cut by 6 bases and J by 5 bases, with 14 bases left in between. The CDR3 has 14 amino acids. The germline gives CDR1 MNHEY, CDR2 SMNVEV (reference sequence). The CDR3 sequence: CASSRDGSNNEQFF. The CDR3 DNA is TGTGCCAGCAGCCGGGACGGAAGTAACAATGAGCAGTTCTTC.